The entry that follows covers one T cell receptor (beta chain) sequence. No cognate antigen has been identified for it. There are no base qualities to consult, and no much larger clone falls within one base. The sample originates from a study of CD8 T cells in Susac syndrome (dated by TCRdb to the late 2010s). About the study as a whole: Repertoire sequencing was used to test whether CD8+ T cell activation and differentiation in Susac syndrome was antigen driven. The clonality of the CD8+ T cell repertoire was compared across over 10 healthy donors, around 14 Susac syndrome patients and 15 multiple sclerosis patients.

Peripheral blood CD8+ and CD4+ T cells from healthy donors, Susac syndrome patients and multiple sclerosis patients were profiled by high-throughput TCR beta sequencing. The multiple sclerosis controls were treatment-naive patients who had stable or active relapsing-remitting disease and met the revised McDonald criteria. Bulk CD8+ and CD4+ T cells were purified magnetically by negative isolation, whereas CD8+ TEMRA cells were enriched by FACS. Blood was collected in EDTA tubes and processed within 24 hours, with PBMCs isolated through density gradient centrifugation. PBMCs intended for TCR sequencing were cryopreserved in liquid nitrogen and thawed later in a water bath at 37 degrees C. A purity of at least 90% was achieved for sorted or isolated CD4+, CD8+ and CD8+ TEMRA cells. RNA was extracted using the RNeasy kit, and about 0.45 to 1 microgram was reverse transcribed with random hexamers. TCR beta CDR3 regions were amplified with the immunoSEQ multiplex PCR assay covering 54 Vbeta and 13 Jbeta segments. To correct PCR amplification bias, a synthetic template baseline was used for both primer optimization and computational correction. Turning to the authors' computational methods: Reads were annotated to V, D and J genes according to IMGT and were analyzed with immunoSEQ Analyzer, with only productive sequences retained. To calculate clonality, Shannon entropy was normalized by log2 of the number of productive unique sequences and then subtracted from one. For each patient and control, public and private clones were evaluated within the 100 most prevalent clones. Susac-specific clones were defined as absent from healthy and MS cohorts, 800 to 1,200 published viral clones and other ImmuneACCESS disease sequences. The raw public reads went through TCRdb reprocessing: fastp at Q25, MiXCR clone calling, in-frame beta chains kept. Under each unique CDR3 protein, matching rows form one entry showing the most common genes and DNA. The V and J calls follow TCRdb's processing rather than the paper's. The sample contains approximately 220,000 distinct CDR3 sequences, roughly 90% of them found a single time. Together, the top ten hold roughly 0.13% of the sample.

What the study reported, not specific to this receptor: The study acknowledged that relatively few individuals were included in the TCR sequencing and HLA analysis.

The germline V gene encodes CDR1 SGDLS and CDR2 YYNGEE. The CDR3 starts with the cysteine, ends with the phenylalanine, and has 15 residues. The CDR3 DNA has 45 bases and is translated from base 1. V is pruned by 4 bases and J by 9 bases, leaving 8 bases of the junction without a gene match. Sequencing was carried out using CD8+ T cells from PBMCs. Here the chain combines TRBV9 and TRBJ2-1; 12 bases in the junction line up with TRBD2. The sequence came from a human donor with multiple sclerosis. The CDR3 region has the sequence CASSRGLAGSGEQFF. The base sequence is TGTGCCAGCAGCAGGGGACTAGCGGGTTCGGGTGAGCAGTTCTTC.